Listed below are T cell receptor beta chains from one sample, sequenced in a study of blood T cell repertoires in COVID-19. The assay was immunoSEQ multiplex PCR, and TCRdb's table has in-frame clones only and misses some. The table shows some 95,000 clones, with 91% occurring only once. Input material: peripheral blood. These receptors were taken from a human donor with active COVID-19. The donor label of this sample is uncertain. Both conserved end residues are part of each CDR3. D genes are given only for firm matches. Part of the rows lack a size; the others show once, few, many or a class for expanded clones.

v_gene	d_gene	abundance	j_gene	CDR3aa	CDR3nt
TRBV6-5	TRBD1	-	TRBJ2-7	CASRHEQGAYEQYF	TGTGCCAGCCGCCACGAGCAGGGGGCTTACGAGCAGTACTTC
TRBV27	TRBD2	-	TRBJ2-2	CASSRTPRTSGGTGELFF	TGTGCCAGCAGCCGAACCCCGAGAACTAGCGGGGGAACCGGGGAGCTGTTTTTT
TRBV21-1	-	-	TRBJ1-1	CASSFRSGQLTEAFF	TGTGCCAGCAGCTTTCGATCGGGACAGCTCACTGAAGCTTTCTTT
TRBV6-5	TRBD2	-	TRBJ2-3	CASSRGGASTDTQYF	TGTGCCAGCAGCCGCGGGGGGGCTAGCACAGATACGCAGTATTTT
TRBV10-3	-	-	TRBJ1-2	CAISTTADTVNYGYTF	TGTGCCATCTCTACGACAGCCGACACTGTTAACTATGGCTACACCTTC
TRBV19	-	-	TRBJ1-4	CASTRFADRTNEKLFF	TGTGCCAGCACCCGCTTCGCGGACAGAACTAATGAAAAACTGTTTTTT
TRBV5-1	-	once	TRBJ2-7	CASSLEVRAGTYEQYF	TGCGCCAGCAGCTTGGAGGTCCGGGCAGGGACCTACGAGCAGTACTTC
TRBV10-3	-	-	TRBJ2-3	CAISEGGGTDTQYF	TGTGCCATCAGTGAAGGAGGGGGCACAGATACGCAGTATTTT
TRBV10-3	-	-	TRBJ2-1	CAMAEQRDIYNEQFF	TGTGCCATGGCTGAGCAACGGGACATCTACAATGAGCAGTTCTTC
TRBV15	TRBD1	-	TRBJ1-2	CATSRDLATGGGYTF	TGTGCCACCAGCAGAGACCTGGCGACAGGGGGAGGCTACACCTTC
TRBV5-6	-	-	TRBJ1-1	CASSLEGRDKAFF	TGTGCCAGCAGCCTTGAAGGCCGGGACAAAGCTTTCTTT
TRBV2	TRBD1	-	TRBJ1-2	CASRERQGVYGYTF	TGTGCCAGCAGAGAAAGACAGGGGGTCTATGGCTACACCTTC
TRBV14	TRBD2	-	TRBJ2-1	CASSHPRLAGGPRDEQFF	TGTGCCAGCAGCCATCCTCGACTAGCGGGGGGGCCCCGGGATGAGCAGTTCTTC
TRBV7-9	-	few	TRBJ2-7	CASSLGSGYEQYF	TGTGCCAGCAGCCTAGGGAGCGGCTACGAGCAGTACTTC
TRBV10-3	TRBD2	-	TRBJ2-1	CAISERGDKGGQFF	TGTGCCATCAGTGAGCGGGGGGATAAGGGAGGGCAGTTCTTC
TRBV4-1	-	-	TRBJ1-1	CASSQEGPGGTEAFF	TGCGCCAGCAGCCAAGAAGGGCCAGGAGGGACTGAAGCTTTCTTT
TRBV2	-	-	TRBJ1-2	CASSGTRSSLYGYTF	TGTGCCAGCAGTGGGACACGCTCGTCACTTTATGGCTACACCTTC
TRBV7-3	-	-	TRBJ1-6	CASSATSGTPGSPLHF	TGTGCCAGCAGCGCTACCTCCGGGACACCCGGTTCACCCCTCCACTTT
TRBV28	TRBD2	-	TRBJ2-3	CASRDLAGVADTQYF	TGTGCCAGCAGGGACCTAGCGGGGGTGGCAGATACGCAGTATTTT
TRBV7-9	TRBD1	-	TRBJ1-2	CASSSRDRGLGYTF	TGTGCCAGCAGCTCCCGGGACAGGGGGCTTGGCTACACCTTC
TRBV24-1	-	-	TRBJ2-7	CATSDKSGPAEYEQYF	TGTGCCACCAGTGATAAAAGCGGCCCCGCTGAATACGAGCAGTACTTC
TRBV11-3	-	-	TRBJ2-1	CASSLSARNEQFF	TGTGCCAGCAGCTTAAGCGCGCGCAATGAGCAGTTCTTC
TRBV27	-	-	TRBJ1-1	CASSLAKNTEAFF	TGTGCCAGCAGTTTAGCGAAGAACACTGAAGCTTTCTTT
TRBV2	-	-	TRBJ1-1	CASCWGGGTEAFF	TGTGCCAGCTGCTGGGGGGGAGGGACTGAAGCTTTCTTT
TRBV4-3	-	-	TRBJ2-6	CASSQRYYRGGSGANVLTF	TGCGCCAGCAGCCAAAGGTACTACAGGGGAGGCTCTGGGGCCAACGTCCTGACTTTC
TRBV6-5	-	-	TRBJ1-5	CASKEDRFSNQPQHF	TGTGCCAGCAAAGAAGACAGATTTAGCAATCAGCCCCAGCATTTT
TRBV27	-	-	TRBJ2-1	CASSLLTSSYNEQFF	TGTGCCAGCAGTTTACTGACTAGCTCCTACAATGAGCAGTTCTTC
TRBV7-8	TRBD2	-	TRBJ2-5	CASSPGLEETQYF	TGTGCCAGCAGCCCGGGACTAGAGGAGACCCAGTACTTC
TRBV5-8	TRBD2	-	TRBJ2-7	CASSLGVLAGVAYEQYF	TGTGCCAGCAGCTTGGGTGTACTAGCGGGGGTAGCCTACGAGCAGTACTTC